Sequencing of this TCR beta chain was carried out in a study of T cell responses to AZD1222 COVID-19 vaccine (dated by TCRdb to the early 2020s). Concerning the study at large: AZD1222 recipients given second doses at about 4 weeks or at about 12 weeks were pooled, since spike-specific TCR depth and breadth were not found to differ between the two schedules. Trial participants were enrolled by age into subgroups of 18-55, 56-69 and 70-plus years, and around 150, 29 and 61 TCR-sequenced participants, respectively, were included in these subgroups. A total of approximately 240 trial participants underwent TCR sequencing, of whom about 200 received two doses of AZD1222 and some 26 received two doses of the MenACWY control vaccine.

Concerning this clone: Its antigen remains undetermined. There are no base qualities to consult, and no much larger clone falls within one base.

V loses 3 bases of germline sequence and J loses 2 bases, and the interval between the two ends is 20 bases. The CDR3 measures 17 amino acids from cysteine to phenylalanine. Only the CDR3 region is kept as DNA, spanning 51 bases read in frame from base 1. CDR1 and CDR2 (MNHNS, SASEGT) derive from the germline V gene. The CDR3 regions of human TCRbeta chains were analyzed by immunosequencing. As for how the authors treated the data: TCRs in the repertoires were matched against a reference library of SARS-CoV-2-specific TCRs that had been generated with the MIRA antigen-specificity platform. Breadth meant the fraction of unique TCRs that were SARS-CoV-2-associated, whereas depth meant the fraction of total T cells that were SARS-CoV-2-associated. Each spike-specific TCR was assigned to its reactive spike region and to a CD4 or CD8 class using the MIRA data. Log10-transformed breadth and depth values were compared by one-way ANOVA with Sidak's multiple comparisons tests. TCRdb stores this immuneACCESS table with in-frame sequences only. Part of the clones is absent; in the studies checked, under half of the shortfall reflects unresolved V genes, and no reason is known for the rest. The DNA was the basis for D and trimming; V, J and clone size are from that table. A total of tens of thousands of clones appear in this sample, roughly nine tenths of them only once. Of the sample, less than 2.5% is held by the ten largest clones.

In the paper's terms, the time point label means: baseline before first vaccination. The vaccinee samples were drawn from two UK trials, COV001 and COV002, one of which was a single-blind randomized controlled phase 2/3 trial testing AZD1222 (ChAdOx1 nCoV-19) in healthy adults. For TCRbeta chain sequencing, PBMC samples were collected from trial participants at day 0 and at day 28 after the second dose. What the authors observed across the whole study: The 56-69-year group was small, and its depth increase did not reach significance, likely because of low power. The whole spike protein was spanned by vaccine-associated CD4 TCRs, and dominant responses were seen in regions 160-218 and 743-854. After two AZD1222 doses, spike-specific TCR breadth and depth were significantly higher than at day 0 and than in MenACWY recipients. Participants were mostly white British and included more females than males, and it was suggested by the authors that clonal diversity may have been underestimated. Because no day 14 peak-response samples were available, the repertoires could be characterized only after the peak T cell response. Only six AZD1222 recipients were SARS-CoV-2 seropositive at baseline, limiting conclusions about previously exposed vaccinees. Epitopes outside the regions mutated in the B.1.351 and B.1.1.7 variants were reportedly recognized by nearly half of the unique spike-specific TCRs.

This material consisted of peripheral blood, taken on day 0 of AZD1222 vaccination. The chain joins TRBV6-1 to TRBJ2-7; TRBD2 could be the D gene, as 6 bases match. The TCR was taken from an adult in good health. The CDR3 protein is CASSDSPAGFQTYEQYF. The nucleotide sequence reads as follows: TGTGCCAGCAGTGATTCCCCTGCGGGGTTTCAGACCTACGAGCAGTACTTC.